A single sample gave rise to the 26 T cell receptor beta chains below, sequenced in a study of identical twins. In TCRdb, the 5' RACE reads were re-called with MiXCR into one record per CDR3 protein. The sample consists of fewer than 800,000 distinct CDR3 sequences, under 8.5% of them appearing once. The data were also submitted as part of a second study, on yellow fever vaccine responses in identical twins.

What was sequenced was PBMCs. The receptor source for this set is a woman aged 18-29 years in good health.

This clonotype was recorded many times. The chain joins TRBV13 to TRBJ2-7, with 7 bases that match TRBD1. Losses at the gene ends were 5 bases for V and 4 bases for J; bases not matched to a gene: 8. Germline CDR1 PRHDT, CDR2 FYEKMQ (reference sequence). This CDR3 region has 14 residues. This chain's CDR3 is CASSAQGSAYEQYF. For the CDR3, the DNA is TGTGCCAGCAGCGCACAGGGGAGCGCTTACGAGCAGTACTTC.

There are many counts of this clonotype. The chain recombines TRBV13 with TRBJ2-3; D gene ambiguous. Germline lookup yields CDR1 PRHDT and CDR2 FYEKMQ (reference sequence). The V end lost 4 bases, the J end lost 4 bases, and 6 bases lay between the germline ends. The CDR3 runs 12 residues. For the CDR3, the DNA is TGTGCCAGCAGCTCCCTCGCAGATACGCAGTATTTT. It encodes CASSSLADTQYF.

This clonotype has just a few counts. The chain carries TRBV20-1 and TRBJ2-5; D is undetermined. The ends were cut back, 0 bases at V and 5 bases at J, with 10 bases in the middle. Germline V CDR1 and CDR2: DFQATT, SNEGSKA (reference sequence). The CDR3 runs 13 residues. In DNA form, the CDR3 reads TGCAGTGCTAGAGATGGTAGTGTGGAGACCCAGTACTTC. Amino acids: CSARDGSVETQYF.

This clonotype was counted at least ten times. V usage is TRBV11-2 and J usage is TRBJ2-5; 12 bases fit TRBD2. The CDR3 spans 14 residues. Germline CDR1 SGHAT, CDR2 FQNNGV. Losses at the gene ends were 6 bases for V and 4 bases for J; bases not matched to a gene: 3. The CDR3 loop is CASRSGLAGETQYF. The CDR3 DNA follows: TGTGCCAGCAGGTCGGGACTAGCGGGAGAGACCCAGTACTTC.

The chain employs TRBV5-5 and TRBJ2-7; D is uncertain. The CDR3 has 16 residues. Deletions cut 2 bases from V and 7 bases from J, with 22 bases between. Germline-derived CDR1 and CDR2 are SGHKS and YYEKEE (reference sequence). The CDR3 reads CASSFSGPAPPGEQYF. The CDR3, as DNA: TGTGCCAGCAGCTTTTCCGGCCCAGCCCCCCCCGGTGAGCAGTACTTC.

This clonotype was detected many times. The genes are TRBV20-1 and TRBJ2-4, with D tentatively TRBD1 or TRBD2 (7 bases each). Germline CDR1 and CDR2: DFQATT and SNEGSKA (reference sequence). The CDR3 loop spans 13 amino acids. Between the trimmed V and J ends, which lost 1 base and 9 bases, there was a span of 13 bases. CDR3 DNA sequence: TGCAGTGCTAGAGGGGAGGGGACAGTCATTCAGTACTTC. As protein: CSARGEGTVIQYF.

The rearrangement joins TRBV29-1 to TRBJ2-6; 8 positions match TRBD1. V lost 6 bases to trimming and J lost 4 bases; unmatched junction nucleotides: 5. The CDR3 runs 14 residues. Looked up from germline, CDR1 is SQVTM and CDR2 is ANQGSEA. DNA of the CDR3: TGCAGCGTGTGGGACAGGTCGGGGGCCAACGTCCTGACTTTC. Translation: CSVWDRSGANVLTF.

V is TRBV12-3 or TRBV12-4 and J is TRBJ1-5; 11 bases match TRBD1. The CDR3 totals 14 residues. V lost 5 bases, J lost 9 bases, and 6 bases stayed unmatched. CDR3 sequence: CASSTGQGVGPQHF. The CDR3 DNA follows: TGTGCCAGCAGTACGGGACAGGGGGTTGGGCCCCAGCATTTT.

The sample holds a few counts of this clonotype. The rearrangement uses TRBV5-1 and TRBJ2-3; D possibly corresponds to TRBD1 (6 bases). This CDR3 comprises 16 residues. CDR1 and CDR2 from the germline V gene are SGHRS and YFSETQ. V was pared by 1 base and J by 3 bases, with 15 bases between. In DNA, the CDR3 is TGCGCCAGCAGCTTGAGGGACACGATAGTAACAGATACGCAGTATTTT. This codes for CASSLRDTIVTDTQYF.

This clonotype has a count of ten or more. J is TRBJ2-7 and V is TRBV3-1; D may be TRBD1 or TRBD2 (5 bases each). The germline V gene has CDR1 LGHDT and CDR2 YNNKEL (reference sequence). The CDR3 runs 14 residues. Between the trimmed V and J ends, which lost 1 base and 2 bases, there was a span of 9 bases. CDR3 nucleotide sequence: TGTGCCAGCAGCCAAGTCGGGGCGACCTACGAGCAGTACTTC. Amino acids: CASSQVGATYEQYF.

The rearrangement joins TRBV12-3 or TRBV12-4 to TRBJ2-1, with 12 bases aligning to TRBD2. This CDR3 has 19 amino acids. J was trimmed by 3 bases and V by 7 bases; bases with no gene match: 16. The CDR3 DNA reads TGTGCCAGCACAGTGGGGAGACTAGCGGGAGATGGGGACTACAATGAGCAGTTCTTC. This encodes CASTVGRLAGDGDYNEQFF.

The chain couples TRBV29-1 to TRBJ2-7; TRBD1 aligns across 7 bases. Germline loops: CDR1 SQVTM, CDR2 ANQGSEA. Trimming at V came to 3 bases and at J to 2 bases, leaving 1 base not matched to a gene. This CDR3 contains 12 residues. CDR3 nucleotides: TGCAGCGTTGACACAGGGGCCTACGAGCAGTACTTC. Protein sequence: CSVDTGAYEQYF.

This clonotype was seen more than once but under ten times. The rearrangement uses TRBV11-2 and TRBJ2-1; 9 nucleotides line up with TRBD2. The V and J ends lost 5 bases and 7 bases, in that order; junction bases with no gene match: 9. This CDR3 contains 15 residues. Germline-derived CDR1 and CDR2 are SGHAT and FQNNGV. Here the CDR3 reads CASSAPAGGRNEQFF. Here the CDR3 DNA reads TGTGCCAGCAGCGCCCCGGCGGGGGGGCGAAATGAGCAGTTCTTC.

The chain is built from TRBV18 and TRBJ2-3; tentative D call: TRBD1 (5 bases). Per germline, CDR1 KGHSH and CDR2 LQKENI. This CDR3 comprises 14 residues. Trimming removed 2 bases from V and 0 bases from J, with 6 bases in between. The CDR3 DNA reads as TGTGCCAGCTCACCAGGGGCGAGCACAGATACGCAGTATTTT. It translates to CASSPGASTDTQYF.

In this sample, this clonotype turned up many times. This chain uses TRBV12-3 or TRBV12-4 with TRBJ2-7; D is undetermined. Trimming cost V 5 bases and J 4 bases, with 6 bases left between them. The CDR3 totals 11 residues. CDR3 in amino acids: CASSTLYEQYF. In DNA form, the CDR3 reads TGTGCCAGCAGTACCTTATACGAGCAGTACTTC.

The rearrangement joins TRBV10-3 to TRBJ2-1, with D possibly matching TRBD1 (5 bases). CDR3 length: 15 amino acids. Germline CDR1 ENHRY, CDR2 SYGVKD. Trimming removed 3 bases at V and 3 bases at J, with 12 bases between. In DNA, the CDR3 is TGTGCCATCAGTGAAAGGGGTAGCCTCTACAATGAGCAGTTCTTC. Protein sequence: CAISERGSLYNEQFF.

This clonotype was seen many times. V is TRBV12-3 or TRBV12-4 and J is TRBJ1-2, with TRBD1 matching 7 bases. V dropped 5 bases and J dropped 4; count of bases not matched to a gene: 1. The CDR3 length is 12 residues. The CDR3, as DNA: TGTGCCAGCAGTGGACAGGCCTATGGCTACACCTTC. Protein: CASSGQAYGYTF.

The rearrangement joins TRBV6-2 or TRBV6-3 to TRBJ2-1; TRBD2 might be the D (6 bases). The V gene's germline CDR1 is MNHEY and CDR2 SVGEGT. The CDR3 is made up of 11 amino acids. V was pared by 5 bases and J by 9 bases, with 8 bases between. The CDR3 protein is CASSHGGEQFF. CDR3 nucleotide sequence: TGTGCCAGCAGTCACGGGGGTGAGCAGTTCTTC.

This clonotype has at least ten counts. The J gene is TRBJ2-2, the V gene TRBV25-1; D uncertain. The V and J ends lost 5 bases and 7 bases respectively, with 8 bases between them. This CDR3 is 12 amino acids long. Germline V gives CDR1 MGHDK, CDR2 SYGVNS. This CDR3 is CASSLVDGELFF. The CDR3 region has the DNA TGTGCCAGCAGTTTGGTGGACGGGGAGCTGTTTTTT.

The sample holds a few counts of this clonotype. The rearrangement joins TRBV20-1 to TRBJ2-5; TRBD2 aligns across 10 bases. Germline V gives CDR1 DFQATT, CDR2 SNEGSKA (reference sequence). With 0 bases clipped from V and 5 bases from J, the junction kept 6 bases outside the gene matches. The CDR3 covers 15 residues. The CDR3 DNA sequence: TGCAGTGCTAGAGAAGCGGGAGGGCCGTCTGAGACCCAGTACTTC. Its translation is CSAREAGGPSETQYF.

The chain carries TRBV5-1 and TRBJ1-2, with a possible D match to TRBD1 (6 bases). The V gene's germline CDR1 is SGHRS and CDR2 YFSETQ. V dropped 6 bases and J dropped 4 bases, with 13 bases sitting between them. This CDR3 region has 13 residues. DNA of the CDR3: TGCGCCAGCATGGGCACAGGGCGCTATGGCTACACCTTC. Translating it yields CASMGTGRYGYTF.

The chain has TRBV20-1 and TRBJ2-7, with TRBD2 identical over 7 bases. From germline, CDR1 is DFQATT and CDR2 SNEGSKA (reference sequence). This CDR3 has 15 amino acids. With 0 bases clipped from V and 0 bases from J, the junction kept 5 bases outside the gene matches. CDR3 coding DNA: TGCAGTGCTAGAGATTCTAGCGGTAACTCCTACGAGCAGTACTTC. Its protein is CSARDSSGNSYEQYF.

This clonotype was found a few times. The chain couples TRBV7-9 to TRBJ2-1; a possible D gene is TRBD1 (6 bases). The CDR3 consists of 14 residues. Trimming removed 5 bases from V and 9 bases from J, with 17 bases in between. The germline V gene encodes CDR1 SEHNR and CDR2 FQNEAQ (reference sequence). The CDR3 sequence: CASSRREIGGEQFF. The CDR3 nucleotides are TGTGCCAGCAGCCGCAGGGAAATAGGGGGTGAGCAGTTCTTC.

In this sample, this clonotype turned up many times. This chain links TRBV2 with TRBJ1-2; tentatively, D is TRBD1 (5 bases). CDR1 is SNHLY and CDR2 is FYNNEI in the germline V gene. The CDR3 runs to 11 residues. V was cut by 7 bases and J by 8 bases, with 11 bases left in between. The CDR3 sequence: CASKRDGGYTF. CDR3 coding DNA: TGTGCCAGCAAAAGGGACGGGGGCTACACCTTC.

This clonotype was counted at least ten times. The V gene is TRBV18, the J gene TRBJ1-1; maybe TRBD1 (5 bases). CDR1 is KGHSH and CDR2 is LQKENI in the germline V gene. Trimming took off 2 bases at V and 4 bases at J, with 14 bases between the two ends. The CDR3 is 15 residues long. The CDR3 sequence is CASSPIGWQGTEAFF. Here the CDR3 DNA reads TGTGCCAGCTCACCAATTGGTTGGCAGGGCACTGAAGCTTTCTTT.

This clonotype was seen ten or more times. J is TRBJ1-5 and V is TRBV11-2; a weak D match, TRBD1 (5 bases). Between the trimmed V and J ends, which lost 0 bases and 5 bases, there was a span of 11 bases. The CDR3 totals 15 residues. In germline, CDR1 is SGHAT, CDR2 FQNNGV. The CDR3 reads CASSLDLRGDQPQHF. DNA for the CDR3: TGTGCCAGCAGCTTAGATCTGCGGGGGGATCAGCCCCAGCATTTT. The full variable domain, with the rest looked up from reference TRBV11-2 and TRBJ1-5, is EAGVAQSPRYKIIEKRQSVAFWCNPISGHATLYWYQQILGQGPKLLIQFQNNGVVDDSQLPKDRFSAERLKGVDSTLKIQPAKLEDSAVYLCASSLDLRGDQPQHFGDGTRLSIL.